A single sample gave rise to the 27 T cell receptor beta chains below, sequenced in a study of blood T cell repertoires in COVID-19. Generated by immunoSEQ multiplex PCR, the TCRdb table keeps only in-frame clones and is missing some. The table has a few hundred thousand clones, 80% to 95% seen once. Sequencing was carried out using PBMCs or T cells enriched from blood (not recorded which). The receptors come from a woman aged 30 to 39 who had recovered from COVID-19.

This chain joins TRBV4-1 and TRBJ1-1; a possible D gene is TRBD1 (6 bases). The CDR3 sequence is 16 residues long. Trimming took 3 bases from V and 3 from J, leaving 17 bases between them. CDR1 MGHRA and CDR2 YSYEKL come from the germline V gene. Here the CDR3 reads CASSHLPGAGDTEAFF. CDR3 coding DNA: TGCGCCAGCAGCCATTTACCAGGGGCTGGGGACACTGAAGCTTTCTTT.

V is TRBV9 and J is TRBJ2-1, with TRBD2 identical over 9 bases. CDR3 length: 14 residues. Trimming removed 2 bases from V and 6 bases from J; junction bases left unmatched: 3. Germline CDR1 and CDR2: SGDLS and YYNGEE. CDR3 sequence reads: CASSVLAGINEQFF. As DNA, the CDR3 is TGTGCCAGCAGCGTTCTAGCGGGAATCAATGAGCAGTTCTTC.

The V call is TRBV6-5, the J call TRBJ1-1; D is perhaps TRBD1 (6 bases). The CDR3 totals 14 residues. V shed 7 bases and J shed 3 bases, with 15 bases lying between them. CDR1 is MNHEY and CDR2 is SVGAGI in the germline V gene. CDR3 in DNA: TGTGCCAGCAAGAGAGGGGGTTGGGACACTGAAGCTTTCTTT. Its protein product is CASKRGGWDTEAFF.

This clone appeared a single time. The chain combines TRBV7-2 with TRBJ1-2; D is possibly TRBD1 (5 bases). Trimming shortened V by 1 base and J by 4 bases, and 7 bases separated the two germline ends. The CDR3 loop spans 13 amino acids. Germline values: CDR1 SGHTA, CDR2 FQGNSA. The DNA of the CDR3 is TGTGCCAGCAGCTTAGTGGGGGGCTATGGCTACACCTTC. It specifies CASSLVGGYGYTF.

This chain's CDR3 is CASSYDRGSYNEQFF. As DNA, the CDR3 is TGTGCCAGCAGCTATGACAGGGGTTCCTACAATGAGCAGTTCTTC. This chain connects TRBV7-2 to TRBJ2-1; 8 positions agree with TRBD1. The CDR3 sequence is 15 residues long. V was pared by 4 bases and J by 1 base, with 3 bases of the junction left unmatched. Germline V CDR1 and CDR2: SGHTA, FQGNSA.

The rearrangement joins TRBV11-2 to TRBJ2-7, with 8 bases aligning to TRBD1. The CDR3 is 16 amino acids. Germline CDR1 and CDR2: SGHAT and FQNNGV. The trim removed 6 bases at V and 4 bases at J, leaving 14 bases unmatched. The CDR3 sequence is CASSFKRTGPVYEQYF. CDR3 nucleotides: TGTGCCAGCAGTTTCAAAAGGACAGGGCCCGTATACGAGCAGTACTTC.

This chain joins TRBV2 and TRBJ2-2; D gene unclear. Trimming shortened V by 5 bases and J by 1 base, and 8 bases separated the two germline ends. The CDR3 sequence is 14 residues long. Germline V CDR1 and CDR2: SNHLY, FYNNEI. The chain's CDR3 is CASSKRGNTGELFF. For the CDR3, the DNA is TGTGCCAGCAGTAAACGAGGGAACACCGGGGAGCTGTTTTTT.

V and J are TRBV28 and TRBJ1-3, with 7 nucleotides matching TRBD1. V dropped 9 bases and J dropped 0; count of bases not matched to a gene: 11. The CDR3 totals 16 residues. CDR1 and CDR2 (germline): MDHEN, SYDVKM. For the CDR3, the DNA is TGTGCCAGTAGACCTTCCGGGACAGCCTCTGGAAACACCATATATTTT. It translates to CASRPSGTASGNTIYF.

The CDR3 DNA sequence: TGTGCCAGCAGCTTAGGGACTAGCGGGACAAATGAGCAGTTCTTC. This sequence encodes CASSLGTSGTNEQFF. The chain employs TRBV7-9 and TRBJ2-1; 12 bases are shared with TRBD2. The CDR3 is made up of 15 amino acids. The germline V gene has CDR1 SEHNR and CDR2 FQNEAQ (reference sequence). V lost 1 base, J lost 7 bases, and 2 bases stayed unmatched.

Concerning this clone: The limits of the CDR3 on the DNA are not certain, so only TCRdb's listed CDR3 is given. This rearrangement joins TRBV21-1 to TRBJ2-5; TRBD2 was called by the table and not checked on the DNA. TRBV21-1 is a pseudogene. The CDR3 extends over 16 residues, inclusive of both ends. CDR3 amino acids: CASSKWGSGSPQTQYF.

The V and J genes are TRBV7-3 and TRBJ2-2; D possibly corresponds to TRBD2 (6 bases). There are 14 residues in the CDR3. The germline CDR1 and CDR2 sequences are SGHTA and FQGTGA. V dropped 11 bases and J dropped 0 bases, with 13 bases sitting between them. CDR3 sequence (DNA): TGTGCCTCCGCCGGGACTCCGAACACCGGGGAGCTGTTTTTT. This codes for CASAGTPNTGELFF.

This chain joins TRBV12-3 or TRBV12-4 and TRBJ2-1; the match to TRBD2 covers 9 bases. J gave up 7 bases and V 10 bases, and 8 bases lay outside the gene matches. This CDR3 region has 13 residues. CDR3: CATPTSGSNEQFF. The CDR3 coding sequence is TGTGCCACCCCGACTAGCGGAAGTAATGAGCAGTTCTTC.

V and J are TRBV6-1 and TRBJ1-1; TRBD1 aligns across 8 bases. This CDR3 region has 14 residues. V lost 5 bases, J lost 2 bases, and 4 bases stayed unmatched. The germline gives CDR1 MNHNS, CDR2 SASEGT. The CDR3 spells CASSRQGRNTEAFF. CDR3 in DNA: TGTGCCAGCAGTAGACAGGGGCGTAACACTGAAGCTTTCTTT.

The chain joins TRBV15 to TRBJ1-6; D is undetermined. This CDR3 is 16 amino acids long. Germline loops: CDR1 LNHNV, CDR2 YYDKDF (reference sequence). V was pared by 6 bases and J by 6 bases, with 18 bases between. CDR3 region: CATSFSTPSPNSPLHF. The CDR3 bases are TGTGCCACCAGTTTTTCGACTCCTTCCCCTAATTCACCCCTCCACTTT.

CDR3 sequence reads: CASSPRGGSTEETQYF. The CDR3, as DNA: TGTGCCAGCTCACCACGGGGGGGGTCCACCGAAGAGACCCAGTACTTC. This chain joins TRBV18 and TRBJ2-5, with 7 nucleotides matching TRBD2. Germline lookup yields CDR1 KGHSH and CDR2 LQKENI. CDR3 size: 16 residues. J was trimmed by 3 bases and V by 1 base; bases with no gene match: 8.

The chain links TRBV7-9 to TRBJ2-1; D unresolved. The length of the CDR3 is 15 residues. Germline CDR1 SEHNR, CDR2 FQNEAQ (reference sequence). V lost 1 base to trimming and J lost 1 base, with 8 bases between them. CDR3 loop: CASSLVGSSYNEQFF. The CDR3 bases are TGTGCCAGCAGCTTAGTTGGCAGTTCCTACAATGAGCAGTTCTTC.

This clone was seen repeatedly, ten times or more. One end of the junction varies from germline; a read error may be responsible. The rearrangement joins TRBV4-2 to TRBJ1-5; 7 bases align to TRBD1. Germline CDR1 and CDR2: LGHNA and YNFKEQ. The CDR3 has 15 amino acids. CDR3 coding DNA: TGTGCCAGCAGCCAAGAGAGGGACAGCAGTCAGCCCCAGCATTTT. Amino acid sequence: CASSQERDSSQPQHF.

The CDR3 sequence: CASSRGYRGMAGAGKSSYNEQFF. In nucleotides, the CDR3 is TGTGCCAGCAGCCGTGGGTACCGGGGGATGGCGGGAGCGGGAAAAAGCTCCTACAATGAGCAGTTCTTC. V usage is TRBV7-8 and J usage is TRBJ2-1; 7 bases are a match to TRBD2. The CDR3 spans 23 residues. Germline V lookup: CDR1 SGHVS, CDR2 FQNEAQ. V gave up 5 bases and J gave up 0 bases; unmatched junction bases: 28.

This clone was found a few times. The chain is built from TRBV30 and TRBJ2-3, with 7 bases lining up with TRBD1. This CDR3 region has 13 residues. The germline CDR1 and CDR2 sequences are GTSNPN and SVGIG (reference sequence). The J segment lost 7 bases and the V segment lost 4 bases, leaving 8 bases of the junction unmatched. The CDR3 sequence: CAWTGTERNTQYF. The CDR3 coding sequence is TGTGCCTGGACAGGGACAGAGCGGAATACGCAGTATTTT.

The CDR3 loop is CSASGAGNEAFF. In DNA form, the CDR3 reads TGCAGTGCTAGTGGGGCAGGGAATGAAGCTTTCTTT. The chain links TRBV20-1 to TRBJ1-1; D is perhaps TRBD1 (5 bases). Germline loops: CDR1 DFQATT, CDR2 SNEGSKA (reference sequence). Between the trimmed V and J ends, which lost 3 bases and 7 bases, there was a span of 12 bases. CDR3 size: 12 residues.

The V and J genes are TRBV3-1 (or the pseudogene TRBV3-2) and TRBJ2-3; 9 bases are shared with TRBD2. V lost 0 bases, J lost 3 bases, and 4 bases stayed unmatched. The CDR3 has 16 residues. From germline, CDR1 is LGHDT and CDR2 YNNKEL (reference sequence). This chain's CDR3 is CASSQDLAGATDTQYF. Written as DNA, the CDR3 is TGTGCCAGCAGCCAAGATTTAGCGGGAGCGACAGATACGCAGTATTTT.

The CDR3 spells CASSMGDREGQPQHF. In DNA, the CDR3 is TGTGCCAGTAGTATGGGTGACAGGGAAGGGCAGCCCCAGCATTTT. J is TRBJ1-5 and V is TRBV19, with 7 bases matching TRBD1. The CDR3 totals 15 residues. The germline V gene has CDR1 LNHDA and CDR2 SQIVND (reference sequence). With V trimmed by 3 bases and J by 7 bases, 9 bases remained unmatched.

This clone was found once. The chain has TRBV3-1 (or the pseudogene TRBV3-2) and TRBJ2-1; D is undetermined. The CDR3 covers 13 residues. Trimming shortened V by 4 bases and J by 3 bases, and 7 bases separated the two germline ends. The germline gives CDR1 LGHDT, CDR2 YNNKEL (reference sequence). In DNA form, the CDR3 reads TGTGCCAGCAGCCCTTCCCGCTACAATGAGCAGTTCTTC. Amino acids: CASSPSRYNEQFF.

This clone was seen just once. The chain carries TRBV15 and TRBJ2-7; D remains ambiguous. The germline CDR1 and CDR2 sequences are LNHNV and YYDKDF (reference sequence). The V and J ends lost 0 bases and 5 bases respectively, with 14 bases between them. The CDR3 extends over 15 amino acids. The CDR3 sequence: CATSRDEAARNEQYF. DNA of the CDR3: TGTGCCACCAGCAGAGATGAGGCCGCAAGGAACGAGCAGTACTTC.

This clone was recorded once. The V and J genes are TRBV2 and TRBJ1-3, with D perhaps matching TRBD1 (5 bases). The CDR3 spans 13 residues. Trimming cost V 9 bases and J 6 bases, with 15 bases left between them. CDR1 SNHLY and CDR2 FYNNEI come from the germline V gene. DNA for the CDR3: TGTGCCAGTTCGGGACTAGGGCCAAACACCATATATTTT. Protein sequence: CASSGLGPNTIYF.

The V and J genes are TRBV28 and TRBJ1-2; 8 bases line up with TRBD1. Trimming took 4 bases from V and 4 from J; bases not matched to a gene: 8. CDR1 MDHEN and CDR2 SYDVKM come from the germline V gene. The CDR3 loop spans 15 amino acids. The CDR3 reads CASSSSDRAFYGYTF. The CDR3 nucleotides read TGTGCCAGCAGTTCATCGGACAGGGCCTTCTATGGCTACACCTTC.

The rearrangement links TRBV4-3 to TRBJ1-1, with D unclear. The germline V and J ends were trimmed by 0 bases and 3 bases, with 8 bases remaining between them. Germline-derived CDR1 and CDR2 are LGHNA and YSLEER. The CDR3 extends over 14 amino acids. CDR3 loop: CASSQEKLYTEAFF. The CDR3 DNA reads TGCGCCAGCAGCCAAGAAAAACTTTACACTGAAGCTTTCTTT.